The 16 T cell receptor beta chains presented below share a single source sample, sequenced in a study of T cell repertoires in ileal Crohn's disease. Only in-frame clones appear in the TCRdb table, and some are missing; sequencing was by immunoSEQ multiplex PCR. The data show around 15,000 clones, roughly 87% seen once. Sequenced input: ileal tissue. These receptors originate from an adult with Crohn's disease.

The gene calls are TRBV19 and TRBJ2-2; tentatively, D is TRBD2 (6 bases). The germline V gene has CDR1 LNHDA and CDR2 SQIVND (reference sequence). This CDR3 comprises 19 residues. Trimming removed 5 bases from V and 4 bases from J, with 26 bases in between. The CDR3 DNA is TGTGCCAGTAGTCGGAGGGGATTTGACTTGCGGGATGGCACCGGGGAGCTGTTTTTT. This sequence encodes CASSRRGFDLRDGTGELFF.

The chain is built from TRBV19 and TRBJ1-6; 9 bases match TRBD1. This CDR3 is built from 13 residues. J lost 6 bases, V lost 8 bases, and 2 bases had no gene match. The V gene's germline CDR1 is LNHDA and CDR2 SQIVND (reference sequence). In DNA, the CDR3 is TGTGCCAGTCCGGACAGGGGTAATTCACCCCTCCACTTT. Encoded protein: CASPDRGNSPLHF.

This chain connects TRBV12-5 to TRBJ2-1, with TRBD2 matching over 9 bases. CDR3 length equals 15 residues. CDR1 and CDR2 (germline): LGHNT, FRNRAP. Losses at the gene ends were 4 bases for V and 7 bases for J; bases not matched to a gene: 8. The CDR3 DNA reads TGTGCTAGTGGTTCGCCTAGCGGGATGGGAAATGAGCAGTTCTTC. It translates to CASGSPSGMGNEQFF.

The chain carries TRBV6-1 and TRBJ1-5, with D hard to call. V dropped 3 bases and J dropped 1 base, with 4 bases sitting between them. The length of the CDR3 is 13 residues. Germline lookup yields CDR1 MNHNS and CDR2 SASEGT. The CDR3 bases are TGTGCCAGCAGTGATTTAAGCAATCAGCCCCAGCATTTT. This encodes CASSDLSNQPQHF.

The chain joins TRBV2 to TRBJ2-1; D perhaps matches TRBD2 (6 bases). V was cut by 4 bases and J by 4 bases, with 11 bases left in between. This CDR3 is 14 amino acids long. Germline V CDR1 and CDR2: SNHLY, FYNNEI. The CDR3 DNA is TGTGCCAGCAGTGCAGCGGGCCCATACAATGAGCAGTTCTTC. Its translation is CASSAAGPYNEQFF.

V usage is TRBV5-1 and J usage is TRBJ1-2, with 8 positions matching TRBD1. The length of the CDR3 is 14 residues. With V trimmed by 0 bases and J by 6 bases, 4 bases remained unmatched. Germline CDR1 SGHRS, CDR2 YFSETQ. This CDR3 reads CASSLVQGADGYTF. DNA for the CDR3: TGCGCCAGCAGCTTGGTTCAGGGGGCAGATGGCTACACCTTC.

The chain carries TRBV29-1 and TRBJ2-5; 9 bases fit TRBD1. Per germline, CDR1 SQVTM and CDR2 ANQGSEA. This CDR3 contains 14 residues. V lost 4 bases to trimming and J lost 4 bases; unmatched junction nucleotides: 7. The CDR3 coding sequence is TGCAGCGTTGCCCCTAAGGACAGGGGAGAGACCCAGTACTTC. Translated: CSVAPKDRGETQYF.

The chain carries TRBV5-1 and TRBJ2-7; the match to TRBD1 covers 7 bases. V was pared by 3 bases and J by 4 bases, with 13 bases of the junction left unmatched. CDR3 size: 16 residues. Germline V gene sequence: CDR1 SGHRS, CDR2 YFSETQ. CDR3 amino acids: CASSSLLPTGRYEQYF. The CDR3 region has the DNA TGCGCCAGCAGCTCGCTACTCCCGACAGGGAGATACGAGCAGTACTTC. The complete variable domain, with remaining parts taken from reference TRBV5-1 and TRBJ2-7, reads KAGVTQTPRYLIKTRGQQVTLSCSPISGHRSVSWYQQTPGQGLQFLFEYFSETQRNKGNFPGRFSGRQFSNSRSEMNVSTLELGDSALYLCASSSLLPTGRYEQYFGPGTRLTVT.

The J gene is TRBJ1-5, the V gene TRBV28; perhaps TRBD1 as D (6 bases). Germline CDR1 and CDR2: MDHEN and SYDVKM. This CDR3 comprises 15 residues. The V end was cut by 6 bases, the J end by 1 base, with 13 bases between. DNA of the CDR3: TGTGCCAGCAGCCTCACAGGGAAAAGCAATCAGCCCCAGCATTTT. This sequence encodes CASSLTGKSNQPQHF.

The rearrangement uses TRBV29-1 and TRBJ2-2, with a tentative D call TRBD1 (5 bases). The CDR3 is 13 residues long. Trimming cost V 7 bases and J 5 bases, with 14 bases left between them. Per the germline V gene, CDR1 is SQVTM and CDR2 is ANQGSEA. The CDR3 loop is CSGRQGRTGELFF. CDR3 nucleotide sequence: TGCAGCGGACGCCAGGGTAGGACCGGGGAGCTGTTTTTT.

This chain joins TRBV30 and TRBJ2-6; D is perhaps TRBD2 (6 bases). The germline gives CDR1 GTSNPN, CDR2 SVGIG (reference sequence). The CDR3 is 14 amino acids. V gave up 5 bases and J gave up 4 bases, with 12 bases separating them. Here the CDR3 reads CAWEEGSGANVLTF. The CDR3 DNA is TGTGCCTGGGAGGAGGGTTCCGGGGCCAACGTCCTGACTTTC.

J is TRBJ1-5 and V is TRBV6-5; D is possibly TRBD1 (5 bases). Trimming cost V 6 bases and J 7 bases, with 13 bases left between them. CDR1 is MNHEY and CDR2 is SVGAGI in the germline V gene. This CDR3 is built from 13 residues. This CDR3 is CASRTLGGQPQHF. In DNA, the CDR3 is TGTGCCAGCAGGACGCTGGGGGGACAGCCCCAGCATTTT.

The rearrangement uses TRBV30 and TRBJ1-3; weak D call: TRBD1 (6 bases). CDR1 is GTSNPN and CDR2 is SVGIG in the germline V gene (reference sequence). V shed 0 bases and J shed 4 bases, with 10 bases lying between them. There are 14 residues in the CDR3. The CDR3 bases are TGTGCCTGGAGTGTAGACAGGTCCGGAAACACCATATATTTT. This translates into CAWSVDRSGNTIYF. The full variable domain, in which reference TRBV30 and TRBJ1-3 provide the parts outside the CDR3, is SQTIHQWPATLVQPVGSPLSLECTVEGTSNPNLYWYRQAAGRGLQLLFYSVGIGQISSEVPQNLSASRPQDRQFILSSKKLLLSDSGFYLCAWSVDRSGNTIYFGEGSWLTVV.

J is TRBJ1-1 and V is TRBV29-1; no firm D call. The CDR3 contains 12 residues. In germline, CDR1 is SQVTM, CDR2 ANQGSEA. V lost 4 bases, J lost 0 bases, and 6 bases lay in between. The CDR3 loop is CSVVDMNTEAFF. The CDR3 coding sequence is TGCAGCGTTGTAGATATGAACACTGAAGCTTTCTTT.

The chain couples TRBV7-2 to TRBJ2-7; 11 bases are shared with TRBD2. The CDR3 sequence is 15 residues long. The V gene end was trimmed by 5 bases and the J gene end by 6 bases; junction bases not matched to a gene: 9. Germline V gene lookup returns CDR1 SGHTA and CDR2 FQGNSA. The CDR3 spells CASSTTGTSGTEQYF. In DNA, the CDR3 is TGTGCCAGCAGCACTACCGGGACTAGCGGTACCGAGCAGTACTTC.

The V and J genes are TRBV6-1 and TRBJ2-4; D perhaps matches TRBD1 (6 bases). Deletions cut 3 bases from V and 3 bases from J, with 12 bases between. The CDR3 spans 15 residues. CDR1 is MNHNS and CDR2 is SASEGT in the germline V gene. CDR3 in DNA: TGTGCCAGCAGTGACCCGGGACATTACAAAAACATTCAGTACTTC. Translated, it gives CASSDPGHYKNIQYF.